The clone carrying this T cell receptor (beta chain) showed up just once. The antigen remains undetermined. Assay used: immunoSEQ multiplex PCR; TCRdb lists only in-frame clones, some missing. The sample contains about 98,000 clones, 85% to 95% of which appear only once. The sample is drawn from a study of cytomegalovirus exposure and HLA in healthy donors. Overall study: Per a later analysis, the 550 to 850 first-cohort and about 120 validation repertoires shared one platform.

CDR3 length: 15 residues. CDR1 and CDR2 from the germline V gene are SGHAT and FQNNGV. V was shortened by 5 bases and J by 8 bases, with 21 bases between the two germline ends. Whole-study findings and limits: Over 150 TCR beta chains were listed as cytomegalovirus-associated. The study found most TCR sequences rare, yet found some public TCRs in many donors.

The source is a woman aged 18-29 years in good health and CMV-seronegative. The sequencing sample was made of PBMCs. The chain joins TRBV11-2 to TRBJ1-2; weak D call: TRBD1 (6 bases). The CDR3 sequence is CASSVALSQGRGYTF. Here the CDR3 DNA reads TGTGCCAGCAGCGTAGCCCTATCACAGGGTAGAGGCTACACCTTC. Full variable domain (remainder filled in from reference TRBV11-2 and TRBJ1-2): EAGVAQSPRYKIIEKRQSVAFWCNPISGHATLYWYQQILGQGPKLLIQFQNNGVVDDSQLPKDRFSAERLKGVDSTLKIQPAKLEDSAVYLCASSVALSQGRGYTFGSGTRLTVV.